In its sample, the clone carrying this T cell receptor beta chain was seen a few times. At one end, the junction sequence differs from germline, possibly due to a read error. Per the germline V gene, CDR1 is KGHSH and CDR2 is LQKENI. This CDR3 comprises 15 residues. Using immunoSEQ multiplex PCR, the repertoire was profiled, and TCRdb retains in-frame clones only, with some absent. The table records over 150,000 clones, roughly 77% of them present only once. The entry originates in a study of cytotoxic CD8 clonotypes in ibrutinib-treated CLL. The chain couples TRBV18 to TRBJ1-5; a weak D match, TRBD1 (6 bases). The sequences come from PBMCs, collected after 12 months of ibrutinib treatment. The receptor comes from a human donor with chronic lymphocytic leukemia. CDR3 coding DNA: TGTGCCAGCTCACTGAATCAGGGGAGCAACCAGCCCCAGCATTTT. Its translation: CASSLNQGSNQPQHF.